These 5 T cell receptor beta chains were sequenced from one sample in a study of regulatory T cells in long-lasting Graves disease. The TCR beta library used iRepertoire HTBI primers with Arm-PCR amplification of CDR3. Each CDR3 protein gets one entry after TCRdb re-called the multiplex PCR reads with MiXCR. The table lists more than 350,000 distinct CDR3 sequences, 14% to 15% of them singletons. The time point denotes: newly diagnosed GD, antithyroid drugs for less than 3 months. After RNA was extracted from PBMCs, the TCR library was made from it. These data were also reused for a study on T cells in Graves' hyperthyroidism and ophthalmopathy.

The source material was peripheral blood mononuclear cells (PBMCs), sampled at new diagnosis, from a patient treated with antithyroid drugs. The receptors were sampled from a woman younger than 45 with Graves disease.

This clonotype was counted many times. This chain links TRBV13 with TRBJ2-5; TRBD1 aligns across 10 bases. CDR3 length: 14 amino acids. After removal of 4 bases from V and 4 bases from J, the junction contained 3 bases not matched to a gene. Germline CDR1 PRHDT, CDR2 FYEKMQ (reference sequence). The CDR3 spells CASSSGTGAETQYF. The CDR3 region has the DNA TGTGCCAGCAGCTCGGGGACAGGGGCAGAGACCCAGTACTTC. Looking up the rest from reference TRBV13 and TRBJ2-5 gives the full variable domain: AAGVIQSPRHLIKEKRETATLKCYPIPRHDTVYWYQQGPGQDPQFLISFYEKMQSDKGSIPDRFSAQQFSDYHSELNMSSLELGDSALYFCASSSGTGAETQYFGPGTRLLVL.

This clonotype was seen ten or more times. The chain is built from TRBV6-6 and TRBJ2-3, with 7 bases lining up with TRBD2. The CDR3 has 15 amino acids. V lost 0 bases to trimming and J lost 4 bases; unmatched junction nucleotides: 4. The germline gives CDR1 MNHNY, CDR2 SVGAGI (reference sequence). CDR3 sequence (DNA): TGTGCCAGCAGTTACTCGAGTCTAGCGGCAGATACGCAGTATTTT. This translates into CASSYSSLAADTQYF.

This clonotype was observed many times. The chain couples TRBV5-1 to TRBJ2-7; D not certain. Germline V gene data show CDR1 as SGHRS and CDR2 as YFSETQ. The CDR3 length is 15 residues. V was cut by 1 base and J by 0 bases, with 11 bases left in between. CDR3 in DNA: TGCGCCAGCAGCTTGAGGTCGGCTAACTCCTACGAGCAGTACTTC. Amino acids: CASSLRSANSYEQYF.

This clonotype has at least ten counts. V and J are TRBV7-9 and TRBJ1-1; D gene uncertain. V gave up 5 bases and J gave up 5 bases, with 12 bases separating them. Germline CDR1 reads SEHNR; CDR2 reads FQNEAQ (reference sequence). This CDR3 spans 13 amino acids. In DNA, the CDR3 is TGTGCCAGCAGCCCCGGTCTTTTGACTGAAGCTTTCTTT. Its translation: CASSPGLLTEAFF. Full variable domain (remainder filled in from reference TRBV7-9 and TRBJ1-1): DTGVSQNPRHKITKRGQNVTFRCDPISEHNRLYWYRQTLGQGPEFLTYFQNEAQLEKSRLLSDRFSAERPKGSFSTLEIQRTEQGDSAMYLCASSPGLLTEAFFGQGTRLTVV.

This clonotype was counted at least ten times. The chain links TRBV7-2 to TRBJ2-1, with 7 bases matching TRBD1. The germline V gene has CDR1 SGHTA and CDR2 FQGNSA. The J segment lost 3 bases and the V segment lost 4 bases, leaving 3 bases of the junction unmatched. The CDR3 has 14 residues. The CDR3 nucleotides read TGTGCCAGCAGCTCCAGGGGGATCTACAATGAGCAGTTCTTC. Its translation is CASSSRGIYNEQFF.